A single sample is the source of the 7 T cell receptor beta chains below, sequenced in a study of blood T cell repertoires in COVID-19. Sequencing used immunoSEQ multiplex PCR; TCRdb keeps in-frame clones, though not all of them. The sample lists around 100,000 clones; about 91% were seen once. Sample: peripheral blood. The receptor set was obtained from a man younger than 30 with acute or convalescent COVID-19.

This chain connects TRBV9 to TRBJ2-1; a possible D gene is TRBD2 (6 bases). V was pared by 0 bases and J by 3 bases, with 13 bases between. Germline assignment: CDR1 SGDLS and CDR2 YYNGEE. CDR3 size: 16 residues. CDR3 DNA: TGTGCCAGCAGCGTAGTCGTAGCGGTGGGCTACAATGAGCAGTTCTTC. Translation: CASSVVVAVGYNEQFF.

V is TRBV6-6 and J is TRBJ2-7, with TRBD1 matching 9 bases. V shed 4 bases and J 3 bases; nucleotides not matched to a gene: 1. CDR3 length: 13 amino acids. Germline loops: CDR1 MNHNY, CDR2 SVGAGI (reference sequence). The CDR3 loop is CASSWDRVYEQYF. The CDR3 nucleotides are TGTGCCAGCAGTTGGGACAGGGTCTACGAGCAGTACTTC.

The rearrangement links TRBV5-1 to TRBJ2-4, with 8 bases aligning to TRBD2. With V trimmed by 3 bases and J by 8 bases, 7 bases remained unmatched. This CDR3 is built from 14 residues. The germline V gene has CDR1 SGHRS and CDR2 YFSETQ. CDR3 amino acids: CASSWGLGEDIQYF. CDR3 coding DNA: TGCGCCAGCAGCTGGGGACTAGGAGAGGACATTCAGTACTTC.

The gene calls are TRBV21-1 and TRBJ1-5; TRBD1, the table's D call, was not compared with the DNA. TRBV21-1 has pseudogene status. This CDR3 spans 18 amino acids. The chain's CDR3 is CASSIHRDRGSEDQPQHF. CDR3 bases: TGTGCCAGCAGCATCCACCGGGACAGGGGCTCGGAGGATCAGCCCCAGCATTTT.

This clone was picked up one time. As DNA, the CDR3 is TGTGCCAGCAGCTTTGCGCGGGGGGGCAGAGAGACCCAGTACTTC. Protein sequence: CASSFARGGRETQYF. The chain has TRBV5-4 and TRBJ2-5; 9 bases fit TRBD2. Germline loops: CDR1 SGHNT, CDR2 YYREEE (reference sequence). This CDR3 spans 15 amino acids. V trimming: 2 bases; J trimming: 4 bases; junction bases outside the gene matches: 6.

V usage is TRBV6-5 and J usage is TRBJ2-5; TRBD2 might be the D (5 bases). Germline values: CDR1 MNHEY, CDR2 SVGAGI. V lost 6 bases and J lost 7, with 15 bases in between. The CDR3 runs to 13 residues. This CDR3 is CASSTGIGGTQYF. CDR3 bases: TGTGCCAGCAGCACCGGGATCGGAGGGACCCAGTACTTC.

The chain couples TRBV14 to TRBJ1-1; D is ambiguous. V was trimmed by 3 bases and J by 4 bases, leaving 12 bases between them. This CDR3 region has 14 residues. From germline, CDR1 is SGHDN and CDR2 FVKESK. The CDR3 protein is CASSQYPRGTEAFF. CDR3 in DNA: TGTGCCAGCAGCCAGTATCCTCGAGGCACTGAAGCTTTCTTT.